The clone carrying this T cell receptor beta chain is categorized as medium-sized. The data are from a study of metastatic and nonmetastatic thyroid tumors. V was shortened by 2 bases and J by 7 bases, with 3 bases between the two germline ends. Per germline, CDR1 SGHVS and CDR2 FQNEAQ. The CDR3 extends over 12 amino acids. TCRdb reanalyzed the PCR reads via MiXCR. Altogether around 14,000 clones are present, 20% to 30% being singletons, with the ten largest covering around 8%. No treatment of any kind had been given to any patient before thyroid surgery. Sequencing input: blood. This clonotype originated in a female donor with papillary thyroid cancer or a benign thyroid nodule (not recorded which). Some clones in this sample may be carry-over from other donors' samples. The chain links TRBV7-8 to TRBJ1-6; no reliable D call. DNA of the CDR3: TGTGCCAGCAGCTTAATGAATTCACCCCTCCACTTT. The encoded protein is CASSLMNSPLHF. Complete variable domain (other parts from reference TRBV7-8 and TRBJ1-6): GAGVSQSPRYKVAKRGQDVALRCDPISGHVSLFWYQQALGQGPEFLTYFQNEAQLDKSGLPSDRFFAERPEGSVSTLKIQRTQQEDSAVYLCASSLMNSPLHFGNGTRLTVT.